These 17 T cell receptor beta chains came from one sample sequenced in a study of cytomegalovirus exposure and HLA in healthy donors. Amplification used 60 Vbeta primers and 13 Jbeta primers. Some clones are missing from TCRdb's copy, which holds only in-frame ones; the method was immunoSEQ multiplex PCR. The data hold just over 150,000 clones, with about 85% observed a single time. Sequencing was performed on PBMCs. The receptors here all came from a young woman in good health and CMV-seronegative.

The chain joins TRBV6-5 to TRBJ2-2, with D possibly TRBD1 on 6 matching bases. Germline V gene lookup returns CDR1 MNHEY and CDR2 SVGAGI. Trimming took 6 bases from V and 1 from J, leaving 12 bases between them. CDR3 length: 15 amino acids. CDR3 sequence: CASRKTGGNTGELFF. DNA of the CDR3: TGTGCCAGCAGAAAGACAGGCGGGAACACCGGGGAGCTGTTTTTT.

The V call is TRBV19, the J call TRBJ1-1; TRBD1 is a possible D gene (6 bases). The CDR3 consists of 15 residues. Germline CDR1 and CDR2: LNHDA and SQIVND (reference sequence). The germline V and J ends were trimmed by 6 bases and 0 bases, with 14 bases remaining between them. The CDR3 here is CASRVGGGLNTEAFF. CDR3 coding DNA: TGTGCCAGTAGGGTAGGGGGGGGGTTGAACACTGAAGCTTTCTTT. Together with reference TRBV19 and TRBJ1-1, the CDR3 gives the full variable domain: DGGITQSPKYLFRKEGQNVTLSCEQNLNHDAMYWYRQDPGQGLRLIYYSQIVNDFQKGDIAEGYSVSREKKESFPLTVTSAQKNPTAFYLCASRVGGGLNTEAFFGQGTRLTVV.

The chain employs TRBV11-2 and TRBJ2-7, with 12 bases lining up with TRBD2. Germline lookup yields CDR1 SGHAT and CDR2 FQNNGV. This CDR3 spans 18 amino acids. V lost 4 bases to trimming and J lost 5 bases; unmatched junction nucleotides: 15. CDR3 sequence: CASSSGTSGSPGINEQYF. The CDR3 DNA is TGTGCCAGCAGCTCGGGGACTAGCGGGTCGCCAGGGATCAACGAGCAGTACTTC.

V and J are TRBV28 and TRBJ1-1, with TRBD1 matching 8 bases. This CDR3 has 14 residues. Trimming cost V 2 bases and J 5 bases; bases outside gene matches: 4. Germline-derived CDR1 and CDR2 are MDHEN and SYDVKM. CDR3 sequence: CASSLLRGLTEAFF. The CDR3 DNA sequence: TGTGCCAGCAGTTTACTCAGGGGGCTAACTGAAGCTTTCTTT.

The V gene is TRBV18, the J gene TRBJ2-6, with a tentative D call TRBD2 (5 bases). The germline V and J ends were trimmed by 6 bases and 1 base, with 10 bases remaining between them. CDR1 is KGHSH and CDR2 is LQKENI in the germline V gene. The length of the CDR3 is 15 residues. The CDR3 reads CASSAGISGANVLTF. CDR3 sequence (DNA): TGTGCCAGCTCTGCGGGTATATCTGGGGCCAACGTCCTGACTTTC.

The chain uses TRBV5-1 and TRBJ2-1; a possible D gene is TRBD1 (5 bases). This CDR3 region has 17 residues. Germline assignment: CDR1 SGHRS and CDR2 YFSETQ. V was pared by 3 bases and J by 7 bases, with 23 bases between. CDR3 sequence (DNA): TGCGCCAGCAGCTGGGGCTCCGGGCGCCTCCCCCTGAATGAGCAGTTCTTC. It is translated as CASSWGSGRLPLNEQFF.

The gene calls are TRBV15 and TRBJ2-5; weak D call: TRBD2 (6 bases). The end of the DNA fits TRBJ2-7 better, so the J call may be wrong. The CDR3 is 14 amino acids. Germline CDR1 is LNHNV and CDR2 is YYDKDF (reference sequence). The CDR3 here is CATSRDGGTYEQYF. The CDR3, as DNA: TGTGCCACCAGCAGAGACGGGGGAACCTACGAGCAGTACTTC.

This rearrangement joins TRBV5-4 to TRBJ2-4; a possible D gene is TRBD1 (7 bases). V shed 2 bases and J shed 1 base, with 19 bases lying between them. This CDR3 has 18 residues. Germline loops: CDR1 SGHNT, CDR2 YYREEE (reference sequence). Written as DNA, the CDR3 is TGTGCCAGCAGCTTAATGGAGGGGGCCCCTCTGGCCAAAAACATTCAGTACTTC. The encoded protein is CASSLMEGAPLAKNIQYF.

The table lists this clone with a few counts. The chain combines TRBV5-1 with TRBJ1-4; TRBD1 agrees at 8 bases. Trimming removed 4 bases from V and 4 bases from J; junction bases left unmatched: 6. This CDR3 is built from 15 residues. The germline gives CDR1 SGHRS, CDR2 YFSETQ. CDR3 residues: CASSAIQGDNEKLFF. The CDR3, as DNA: TGCGCCAGCAGCGCCATACAGGGGGATAATGAAAAACTGTTTTTT. Full variable domain (missing parts from reference TRBV5-1 and TRBJ1-4): KAGVTQTPRYLIKTRGQQVTLSCSPISGHRSVSWYQQTPGQGLQFLFEYFSETQRNKGNFPGRFSGRQFSNSRSEMNVSTLELGDSALYLCASSAIQGDNEKLFFGSGTQLSVL.

Written as DNA, the CDR3 is TGTGCCAGCAGCAAACTAGCGGGGGCCCTCAATGAGCAGTTCTTC. This translates into CASSKLAGALNEQFF. J is TRBJ2-1 and V is TRBV5-5, with 11 bases aligning to TRBD2. Germline trimming cut 4 bases from V and 6 bases from J; bases unmatched to any gene: 6. The CDR3 is 15 amino acids. The germline CDR1 and CDR2 sequences are SGHKS and YYEKEE (reference sequence).

V is TRBV7-9 and J is TRBJ2-5; 8 nucleotides match TRBD1. The CDR3 sequence is 16 residues long. J lost 3 bases, V lost 3 bases, and 9 bases had no gene match. The V gene's germline CDR1 is SEHNR and CDR2 FQNEAQ (reference sequence). Written as DNA, the CDR3 is TGTGCCAGCAGCTTCGGGGTCAGGGGGCGAGAAGAGACCCAGTACTTC. It is translated as CASSFGVRGREETQYF.

This clone was seen only once. The V call is TRBV5-8, the J call TRBJ1-6; a weak D match, TRBD1 (5 bases). Trimming removed 3 bases from V and 2 bases from J, with 15 bases in between. This CDR3 has 17 residues. Germline V gives CDR1 SGHTS, CDR2 YDEGEE. CDR3 amino acids: CASSSVKGVPYNSPLHF. The CDR3 nucleotides are TGTGCCAGCAGCTCGGTAAAAGGGGTCCCCTATAATTCACCCCTCCACTTT.

The V call is TRBV4-2, the J call TRBJ1-2; 8 bases agree with TRBD1. Germline assignment: CDR1 LGHNA and CDR2 YNFKEQ. V was clipped by 2 bases and J by 8 bases; unmatched bases: 4. The CDR3 runs to 13 residues. CDR3 residues: CASSQPRGHGYTF. CDR3 nucleotides: TGTGCCAGCAGCCAACCCAGGGGGCACGGCTACACCTTC.

This clone occurred a few times. The chain carries TRBV19 and TRBJ1-2; tentatively, D is TRBD1 (6 bases). The CDR3 runs 14 residues. Germline lookup yields CDR1 LNHDA and CDR2 SQIVND (reference sequence). V was trimmed by 7 bases and J by 3 bases, leaving 15 bases between them. CDR3 sequence reads: CASTSTQGDYGYTF. The CDR3 DNA reads as TGTGCCAGTACATCCACACAGGGTGACTATGGCTACACCTTC.

The chain uses TRBV10-1 and TRBJ2-1, with D maybe TRBD1 (6 bases). Per the germline V gene, CDR1 is WNHNN and CDR2 is SYGVQD (reference sequence). V shed 1 base and J shed 7 bases, with 14 bases lying between them. The CDR3 is 15 residues long. DNA of the CDR3: TGCGCCAGCAGTGAGTTACAGGGACCGATAAATGAGCAGTTCTTC. This translates into CASSELQGPINEQFF.

In DNA form, the CDR3 reads TGTGCCAGCAGTTCGCCGGGGGGGCGGTACACTGAAGCTTTCTTT. Its translation is CASSSPGGRYTEAFF. The V call is TRBV6-1, the J call TRBJ1-1; possibly TRBD1 for D (6 bases). V lost 5 bases, J lost 3 bases, and 16 bases lay in between. This CDR3 is 15 amino acids long. CDR1 is MNHNS, CDR2 SASEGT, per germline.

This rearrangement joins TRBV5-4 to TRBJ2-7, with D possibly matching TRBD1 (5 bases). The ends were cut back, 1 base at V and 4 bases at J, with 12 bases in the middle. The CDR3 spans 14 residues. Germline V gene lookup returns CDR1 SGHNT and CDR2 YYREEE (reference sequence). CDR3 DNA: TGTGCCAGCAGCTTGCGGGCAGGGATTTACGAGCAGTACTTC. Translation gives CASSLRAGIYEQYF.